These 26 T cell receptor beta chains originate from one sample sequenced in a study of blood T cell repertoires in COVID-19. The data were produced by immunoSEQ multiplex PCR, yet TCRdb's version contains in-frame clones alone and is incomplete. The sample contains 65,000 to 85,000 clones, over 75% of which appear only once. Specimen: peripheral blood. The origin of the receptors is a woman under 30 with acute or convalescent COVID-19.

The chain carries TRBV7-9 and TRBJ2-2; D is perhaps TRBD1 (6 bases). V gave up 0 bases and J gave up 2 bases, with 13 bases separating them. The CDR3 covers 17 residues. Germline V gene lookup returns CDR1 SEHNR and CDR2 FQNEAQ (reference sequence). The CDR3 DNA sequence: TGTGCCAGCAGCTTAGCGCAGGGGACACTTAACACCGGGGAGCTGTTTTTT. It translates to CASSLAQGTLNTGELFF.

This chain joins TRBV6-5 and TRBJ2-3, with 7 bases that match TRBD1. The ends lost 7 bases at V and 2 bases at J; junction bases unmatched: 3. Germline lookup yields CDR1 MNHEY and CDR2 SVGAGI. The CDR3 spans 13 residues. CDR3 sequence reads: CASKGQLTDTQYF. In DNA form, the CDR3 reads TGTGCCAGCAAGGGACAGCTCACAGATACGCAGTATTTT.

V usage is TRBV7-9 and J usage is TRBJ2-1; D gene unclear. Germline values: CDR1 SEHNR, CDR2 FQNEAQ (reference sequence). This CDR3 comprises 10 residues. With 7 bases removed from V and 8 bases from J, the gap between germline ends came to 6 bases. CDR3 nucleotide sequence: TGTGCCAGCACTGCAGATGAGCAGTTCTTC. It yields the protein CASTADEQFF.

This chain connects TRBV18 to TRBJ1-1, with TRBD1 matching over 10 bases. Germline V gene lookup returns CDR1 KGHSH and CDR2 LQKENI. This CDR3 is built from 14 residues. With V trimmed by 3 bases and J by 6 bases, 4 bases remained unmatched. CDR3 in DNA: TGTGCCAGCTCACCGGGACAGGGGTCTCCTGAAGCTTTCTTT. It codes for CASSPGQGSPEAFF.

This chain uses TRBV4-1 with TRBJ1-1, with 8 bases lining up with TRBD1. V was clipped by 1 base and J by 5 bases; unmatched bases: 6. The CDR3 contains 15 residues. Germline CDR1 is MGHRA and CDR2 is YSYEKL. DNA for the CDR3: TGCGCCAGCAGCCAAGGTACAGGGGGGATTACTGAAGCTTTCTTT. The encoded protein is CASSQGTGGITEAFF.

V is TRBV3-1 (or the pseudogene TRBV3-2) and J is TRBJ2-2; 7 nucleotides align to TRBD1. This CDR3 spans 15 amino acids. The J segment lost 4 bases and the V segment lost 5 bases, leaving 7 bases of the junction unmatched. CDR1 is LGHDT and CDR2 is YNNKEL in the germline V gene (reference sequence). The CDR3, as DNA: TGTGCCAGCAGCTACGACAGGGTCGGCACCGGGGAGCTGTTTTTT. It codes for CASSYDRVGTGELFF.

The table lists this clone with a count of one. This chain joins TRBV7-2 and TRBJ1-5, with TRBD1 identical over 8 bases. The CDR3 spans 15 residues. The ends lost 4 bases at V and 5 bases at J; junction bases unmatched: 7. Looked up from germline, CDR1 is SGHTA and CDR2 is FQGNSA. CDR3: CASSSRAGGDQPQHF. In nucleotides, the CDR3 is TGTGCCAGCAGCTCCAGAGCAGGGGGCGATCAGCCCCAGCATTTT.

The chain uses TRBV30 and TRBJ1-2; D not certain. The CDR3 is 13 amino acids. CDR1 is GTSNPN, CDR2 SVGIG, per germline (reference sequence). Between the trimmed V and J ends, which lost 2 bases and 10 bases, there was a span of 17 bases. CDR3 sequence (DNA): TGTGCCTGGAGTCCCTTCGATCTATCCTCCTACACCTTC. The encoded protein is CAWSPFDLSSYTF.

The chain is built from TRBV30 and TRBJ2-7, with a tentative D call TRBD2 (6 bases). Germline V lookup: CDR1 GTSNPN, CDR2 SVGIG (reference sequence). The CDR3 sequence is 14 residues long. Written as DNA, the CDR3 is TGTGCAATAAGCTTGGGACTGGGGGACTACGAGCAGTACTTC. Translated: CAISLGLGDYEQYF.

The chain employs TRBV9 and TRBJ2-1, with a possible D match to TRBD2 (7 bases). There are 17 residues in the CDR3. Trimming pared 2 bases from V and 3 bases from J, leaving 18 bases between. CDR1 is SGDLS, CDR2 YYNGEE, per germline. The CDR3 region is CASSVAQWGGIYNEQFF. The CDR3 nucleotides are TGTGCCAGCAGCGTCGCCCAGTGGGGGGGCATCTACAATGAGCAGTTCTTC.

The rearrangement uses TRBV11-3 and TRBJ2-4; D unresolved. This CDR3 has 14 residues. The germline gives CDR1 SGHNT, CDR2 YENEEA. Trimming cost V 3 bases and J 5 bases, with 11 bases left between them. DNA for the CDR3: TGTGCCAGCAGCTTCGGCAGGCCCGAAAACATTCAGTACTTC. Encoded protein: CASSFGRPENIQYF.

The CDR3 reads CASSIRQDGYEQYF. CDR3 DNA: TGCGCCAGCAGCATACGACAGGACGGCTACGAGCAGTACTTC. The chain couples TRBV5-1 to TRBJ2-7; D may be TRBD1 (6 bases). Germline CDR1 SGHRS, CDR2 YFSETQ. The CDR3 length is 14 residues. Trimming took 4 bases from V and 3 from J, leaving 14 bases between them.

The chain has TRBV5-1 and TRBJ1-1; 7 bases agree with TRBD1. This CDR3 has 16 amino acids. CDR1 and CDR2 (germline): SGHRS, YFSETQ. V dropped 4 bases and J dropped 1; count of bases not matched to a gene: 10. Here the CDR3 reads CASSVGYGTANTEAFF. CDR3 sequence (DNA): TGCGCCAGCAGCGTAGGATACGGGACAGCGAACACTGAAGCTTTCTTT.

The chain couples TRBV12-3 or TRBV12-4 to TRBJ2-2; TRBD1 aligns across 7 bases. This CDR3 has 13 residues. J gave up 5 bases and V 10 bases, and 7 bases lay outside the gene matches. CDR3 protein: CANHETGTGELFF. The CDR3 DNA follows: TGTGCCAACCACGAGACAGGGACCGGGGAGCTGTTTTTT.

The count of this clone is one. CDR3 in DNA: TGTGCCAGCTCACCACCACAGTTCTCTGGGGCCAACGTCCTGACTTTC. Amino acid sequence: CASSPPQFSGANVLTF. The chain links TRBV18 to TRBJ2-6; D uncertain. The CDR3 runs 16 residues. Germline CDR1 KGHSH, CDR2 LQKENI. Deletions cut 0 bases from V and 0 bases from J, with 6 bases between.

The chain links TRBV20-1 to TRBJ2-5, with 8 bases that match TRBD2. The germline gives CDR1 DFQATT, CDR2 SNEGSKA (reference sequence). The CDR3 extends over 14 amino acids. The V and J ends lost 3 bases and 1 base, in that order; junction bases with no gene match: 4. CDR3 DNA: TGCAGTGCTAGTCGCGCGGGGGGCCAAGAGACCCAGTACTTC. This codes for CSASRAGGQETQYF.

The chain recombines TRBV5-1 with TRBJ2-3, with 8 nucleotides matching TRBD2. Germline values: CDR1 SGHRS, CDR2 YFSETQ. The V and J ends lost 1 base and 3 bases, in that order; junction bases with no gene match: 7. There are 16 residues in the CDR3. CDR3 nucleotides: TGCGCCAGCAGCTTGCCCCCGGGGGGGCAGACAGATACGCAGTATTTT. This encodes CASSLPPGGQTDTQYF.

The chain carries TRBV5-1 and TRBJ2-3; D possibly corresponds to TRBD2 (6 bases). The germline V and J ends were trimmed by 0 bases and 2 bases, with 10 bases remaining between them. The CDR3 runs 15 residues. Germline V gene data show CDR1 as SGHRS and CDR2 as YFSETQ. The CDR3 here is CASSLAGGATDTQYF. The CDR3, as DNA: TGCGCCAGCAGCTTGGCGGGCGGGGCCACAGATACGCAGTATTTT.

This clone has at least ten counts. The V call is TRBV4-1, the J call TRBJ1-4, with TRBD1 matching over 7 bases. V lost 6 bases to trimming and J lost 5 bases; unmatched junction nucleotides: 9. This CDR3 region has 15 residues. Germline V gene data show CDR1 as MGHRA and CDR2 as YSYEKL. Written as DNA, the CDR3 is TGCGCCAGCAGAAGATTCGGGACAGAAAATGAAAAACTGTTTTTT. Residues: CASRRFGTENEKLFF.

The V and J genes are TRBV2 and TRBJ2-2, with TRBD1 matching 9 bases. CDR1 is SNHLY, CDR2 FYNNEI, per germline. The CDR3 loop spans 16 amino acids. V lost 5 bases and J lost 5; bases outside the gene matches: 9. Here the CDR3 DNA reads TGTGCCAGCAGTACCCCGGGACAGGGCTTAACCGGGGAGCTGTTTTTT. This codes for CASSTPGQGLTGELFF.

As DNA, the CDR3 is TGTGCCAGCAGTCAGTATCGGGACTACGAGCAGTACTTC. Amino acid sequence: CASSQYRDYEQYF. The chain has TRBV28 and TRBJ2-7; tentatively, D is TRBD2 (5 bases). The CDR3 length is 13 residues. The V end was cut by 5 bases, the J end by 3 bases, with 11 bases between. The V gene's germline CDR1 is MDHEN and CDR2 SYDVKM.

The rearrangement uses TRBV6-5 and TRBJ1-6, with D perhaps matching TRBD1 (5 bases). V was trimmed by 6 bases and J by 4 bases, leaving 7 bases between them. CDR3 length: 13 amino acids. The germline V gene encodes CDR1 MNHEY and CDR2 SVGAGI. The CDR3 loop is CASRGDYNSPLHF. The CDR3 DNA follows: TGTGCCAGCAGAGGGGATTATAATTCACCCCTCCACTTT.

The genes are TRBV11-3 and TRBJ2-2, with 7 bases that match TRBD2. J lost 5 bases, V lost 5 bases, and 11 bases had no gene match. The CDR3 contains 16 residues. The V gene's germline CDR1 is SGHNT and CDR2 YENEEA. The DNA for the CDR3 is TGTGCCAGCAGCCCGGGAGGTAGCGGGCTAACCGGGGAGCTGTTTTTT. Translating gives CASSPGGSGLTGELFF.

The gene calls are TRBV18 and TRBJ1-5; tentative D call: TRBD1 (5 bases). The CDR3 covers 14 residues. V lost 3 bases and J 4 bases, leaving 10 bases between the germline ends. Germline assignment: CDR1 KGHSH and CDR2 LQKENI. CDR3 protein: CASSPGQANQPQHF. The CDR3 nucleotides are TGTGCCAGCTCACCGGGGCAGGCAAATCAGCCCCAGCATTTT.

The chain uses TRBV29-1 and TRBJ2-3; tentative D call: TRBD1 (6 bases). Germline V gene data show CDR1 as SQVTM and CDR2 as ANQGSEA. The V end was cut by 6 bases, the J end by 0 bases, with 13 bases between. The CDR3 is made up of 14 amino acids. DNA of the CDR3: TGCAGCGTCGGGGACAACCTTAGCACAGATACGCAGTATTTT. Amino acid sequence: CSVGDNLSTDTQYF.

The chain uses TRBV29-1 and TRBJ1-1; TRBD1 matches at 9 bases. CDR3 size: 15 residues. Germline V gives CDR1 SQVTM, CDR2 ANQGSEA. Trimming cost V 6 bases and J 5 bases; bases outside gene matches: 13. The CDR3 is CSVPPQGAEGTEAFF. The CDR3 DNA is TGCAGCGTCCCCCCACAGGGGGCGGAGGGGACTGAAGCTTTCTTT.